The sequence of this T cell receptor (beta chain) was determined in a study of cytomegalovirus exposure and HLA in healthy donors (dated by TCRdb to the late 2010s). Study-level background: An earlier analysis of several hundred of the donors reported 250 to 300 Gb of sequence data and 100 million to 130 million unique TCR beta sequences from some 180 million T cells. Around 320 gigabases of sequencing data and 80 million or so unique TCR sequences were included in an early release covering roughly 700 HLA-typed donors. Of the approximately 400 genotyped donors, 81% were placed in the genetic ancestry cluster associated with self-reported Caucasian donors. The study aimed to test whether cataloging public T cell receptors could reveal signatures of past pathogen exposure. Using immunosequencing, the study profiled T cell repertoires from about 610 subjects and related those repertoires to cytomegalovirus serostatus. In addition to the first cohort of hundreds of subjects, a separate validation cohort of approximately 130 different subjects was used. High-throughput TCR immunosequencing, statistical association of individual TCRs with disease status, and machine learning were combined to predict cytomegalovirus infection status. In a later analysis, previously published TCR beta repertoires from 666 donors were re-analyzed and high-resolution HLA genotyping was added so that TCR occurrence patterns could be studied. In the later analysis, no new phenotypic data were used to find candidate immune exposures; instead, reliance was placed on TCR beta sequences and their occurrence across donors. In an earlier analysis of 550 to 700 of the donors, high-throughput TCR beta sequencing was used to judge whether each TCR beta V gene segment behaved as functional or pseudogenic. Donor age, sex, ethnicity and CMV serostatus were compiled together with the repertoire data. Genome-wide SNP genotypes for about 65% of the roughly 700 donors were used in a later genetic analysis, which treated that subset as a discovery cohort. Every discovery cohort repertoire had been produced on one sequencing platform. Class I and class II HLA loci were covered by the typing at four-digit resolution. Typing coverage varied by locus: about 629-640 donors for A, B, C, DRB1 and DQB1; roughly 510 for DQA1; nearly 610 for DPA1; approximately 490 for DPB1. Because of strong linkage in the cohort, four or five DR-DQ haplotypes were treated as single units for association and clustering. Among 300 to 500 genotyped donors of the cohort, an average of approximately 240,000 unique TCR beta nucleotide sequences was sequenced per donor, of which about 18% were non-productive. The paper's findings and limits, for the study overall: V-gene and J-gene trimming of TCR beta chains was associated with a missense DCLRE1C variant in a later genetic analysis, and the association was replicated in an independent cohort. Correlated functional status among segregating V segments might reflect linkage disequilibrium, but an unknown experimental factor could not be ruled out. Because HLA typing was unavailable for some donors at each locus, only the typed subset was used in association tests. Around 16 rarely observed V segments, including chromosome 9 orphons, were excluded from the earlier analysis of a few hundred of the donors because counts were too low. While some public TCRs were present in many individuals, most TCR sequences turned up only very rarely across donors. Most CMV-associated TCR beta chains appeared to be HLA-restricted in a later analysis, and the HLA associations seemed to be driven largely by CMV exposure. Compared with the 666-donor mean, donors in an Asian-associated ancestry cluster had fewer N-insertions in productive TCRs, according to a later genetic analysis. A later analysis found that HLA-associated TCR beta chains were more clonally expanded and had lower generation probabilities than equally common non-associated chains. Several of the top co-occurrence clusters appeared to be linked to parvovirus B19, influenza, CMV and Epstein-Barr virus, according to a later analysis. It was suggested by the authors that the approach could potentially be generalized to other disease states and immunological phenotypes. When HLA alleles, especially DR and DQ, strongly co-occurred, TCR associations were difficult to assign to individual alleles. Because the 87-base-pair reads could not distinguish some IMGT-functional V segments, including TRBV6-2 and TRBV6-3, those segments were excluded. Sequencing depth was assumed to be roughly uniform across donors in the presence/absence analyses, though that assumption may not hold. The classifier was reported to diagnose cytomegalovirus status with high specificity and sensitivity in both the original and validation cohorts. A group of highly shared sequence variants was considered likely to be a technical artifact of the sequencing pipeline. A further reported finding was that TCR beta sequences accurately predicted the HLA-A and HLA-B alleles for most subjects in the first cohort. The study listed 164 TCR beta chains as associated with cytomegalovirus. Three of the identified cytomegalovirus-associated TCR beta chains were confirmed in vitro to be specific for cytomegalovirus antigens. A later analysis associated 15,000 to 20,000 TCR beta sequences with specific HLA alleles at a false discovery rate of 0.05. Broadly in line with IMGT annotations, most TCR beta V segments showed up in productive rearrangements about 87% or about 30% of the time in an earlier analysis of approximately 640 of the donors. The only immune exposure information available for the cohort was CMV serostatus. This cohort had only TCR beta chains sequenced, and the lack of alpha or paired-chain data limited which features could be detected. In a later analysis, the rate of TCR association differed among HLA loci, with DRB1 alleles having the most associated TCRs and HLA-C alleles having the fewest.

The CDR3 has 16 amino acids, counting the end cysteine and phenylalanine. Only the CDR3 DNA stays, 48 bases, in frame from base 1. CDR1 and CDR2 (SGHTA, FQGNSA) derive from the germline V gene. Trimming takes 5 bases off V and 8 bases off J; junction bases not matched to a gene: 11. The library was produced with the immunoSEQ multiplex PCR assay. The multiplex PCR relied on a mix of 60 forward primers for TCR Vbeta segments and 13 reverse primers for TCR Jbeta segments. The CDR3 region of rearranged TCR beta genes was amplified from genomic DNA with a multiplex PCR assay. On the Illumina HiSeq System, the amplified TCR beta libraries were sequenced as 87-base-pair reads. Processing in the source paper ran as follows. A later analysis counted about 76 million unique TCR beta chains across the 666 repertoires, and about 10 million of these chains were shared by at least two donors. To remove PCR and sequencing errors, raw reads were error-corrected and collapsed into unique sequences using a nearest-neighbor algorithm that merged closely related sequences. CDR3 sequences were aligned to IMGT reference sequences to assign V, D and J gene segments. Each retained sequence needed at least a six-nucleotide match to both a V gene segment and a J gene segment. Rearrangements were classified as productive when the CDR3 lacked stop codons and remained in frame with V and J, and all other rearrangements were classified as non-productive. CDR3 was defined by IMGT convention, running from the second conserved V-encoded cysteine to the conserved J-encoded phenylalanine. Sequences without an unambiguous match to a single V gene segment were excluded from the earlier analysis of almost 600 of the donors. An earlier analysis of over 450 of the donors classified V segments as functional when productive rearrangements were above 56.7% and as segregating when the standard deviation between donors was above 5%. To diagnose cytomegalovirus status from the catalog of TCR beta chain sequences, a statistical classification framework was built. In a later analysis, TCR nucleotide sequences were compared against IMGT/GENE-DB human TR gene sequences so that V and J genes could be assigned. Using the TCRdist pipeline, a later analysis assigned CDR3 sequences along with most-parsimonious VDJ recombination scenarios. In a later analysis, each TCR beta chain was defined by its CDR3 amino acid sequence together with its V-gene family, and reads without a unique V-gene family were excluded. As a way to deal with suspected cross-contamination and a sequencing artifact, a later analysis dropped approximately 570 nucleotide sequences that were highly shared and had low generation probability. For each public chain, a later analysis derived a clonal expansion index from normalized ranks of inferred template counts within each repertoire. In a later analysis, generation probabilities were computed with a VDJ recombination model fitted to out-of-frame rearrangements, and the resulting probabilities were checked against IGoR. A later analysis scored TCR-TCR, TCR-HLA and TCR-CMV co-occurrence with hypergeometric tests, applying a repertoire-size bias correction to TCR pairs. To estimate false discovery rates, a later analysis permuted the HLA or CMV assignments 20 times. In a later analysis, co-occurring TCRs were grouped with DBSCAN, and TCRdist sequence similarity was added when clustering was performed within HLA-allele-positive subsets. Co-occurrence clustering excluded repertoires with fewer than 30,000 or more than 120,000 public chains, plus five with anomalous nucleotide sharing. Sourced from immuneACCESS, this table was stored by TCRdb with only in-frame sequences that have V and J called. A share of the clones is absent; for the studies checked, an unresolved V gene accounts for under half, and the remainder has no known explanation. The D gene and trimming were derived from the DNA, and the V and J assignments and clone size from that table. This sample holds 90,000 to 120,000 clones; around 73% were observed only once. Roughly 8% of the sample belongs to the ten largest clones.

Remarks on this clone: Its antigen specificity is not known. Base qualities were left out, and no much larger clone turns up one base away.

The cohort consisted of 670 or so healthy bone marrow donors. At the time of sampling, all cohort members were nominally healthy, though unrecorded immune exposures were likely present. The donor tested CMV seronegative and was one of the 352 seronegative cohort members. Every donor gave a peripheral blood sample, and the peripheral blood mononuclear cells from that sample were used for TCR beta sequencing. The Qiagen DNeasy Blood Extraction Kit was used to extract genomic DNA from the blood cell samples. The source of this sequence is a man aged 30 to 45 in good health and CMV-seronegative. Sequencing was carried out using PBMCs. The chain is made from TRBV7-2 and TRBJ2-1; the central 11 bases match TRBD2. The CDR3 protein sequence reads: CASSPLPGLAVDEQFF. The DNA sequence is given as TGTGCCAGCAGCCCGCTCCCGGGACTAGCGGTCGATGAGCAGTTCTTC. Full variable domain (CDR3 extended with the reference TRBV7-2 and TRBJ2-1 proteins): GAGVSQSPSNKVTEKGKDVELRCDPISGHTALYWYRQSLGQGLEFLIYFQGNSAPDKSGLPSDRFSAERTGGSVSTLTIQRTQQEDSAVYLCASSPLPGLAVDEQFFGPGTRLTVL.